The TCR beta chain under discussion was sequenced for a study of blood T cells in healthy people across ages. For the second PCR, which ran for roughly 6 to 12 cycles, a sample-barcoded 5' primer and a J-beta primer mix were used. Each of the samples gave a minimum of 2.5 million paired-end reads that contained CDR3. TCRdb analysed the 5' RACE reads with MiXCR anew, one entry per CDR3 protein. This table has hundreds of thousands of distinct CDR3 sequences, roughly half appearing once. Every donor contributed about 10 milliliters of peripheral blood by blood draw. The V gene's germline CDR1 is SGHAT and CDR2 FQNNGV. Trimming pared 4 bases from V and 6 bases from J, leaving 12 bases between. There are 13 residues in the CDR3.

The rearrangement uses TRBV11-2 and TRBJ1-2; possible D gene TRBD1, 5 bases. Material for sequencing was blood. This TCR was sampled from a woman aged 80 or over in good health. The DNA for the CDR3 is TGTGCCAGCAGCTCGGTAGGGGCGGATGGCTACACCTTC. Protein sequence: CASSSVGADGYTF.